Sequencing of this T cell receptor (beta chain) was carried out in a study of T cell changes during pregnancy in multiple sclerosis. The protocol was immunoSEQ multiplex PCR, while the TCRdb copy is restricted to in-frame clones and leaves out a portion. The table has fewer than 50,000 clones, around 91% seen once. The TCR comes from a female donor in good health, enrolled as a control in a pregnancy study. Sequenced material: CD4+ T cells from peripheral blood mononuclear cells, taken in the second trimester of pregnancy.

CDR3 amino acids: CASSQIQGDTQYF. The CDR3 DNA reads TGCGCCAGCAGCCAAATTCAGGGGGATACGCAGTATTTT. The genes are TRBV4-3 and TRBJ2-3, with D possibly being TRBD1 (6 bases). The CDR3 is 13 residues long. Germline V gene data show CDR1 as LGHNA and CDR2 as YSLEER. The V end was cut by 2 bases, the J end by 6 bases, with 9 bases between.